This TCR beta chain was retrieved from a study of shared T cell receptors in the human thymus. The table came from immunoSEQ multiplex PCR; TCRdb's copy has only in-frame clones and leaves some out. The data show under 700,000 clones, 70% to 80% seen once. In germline, CDR1 is SEHNR, CDR2 FQNEAQ (reference sequence). The CDR3 extends over 18 amino acids. V lost 1 base, J lost 2 bases, and 11 bases stayed unmatched. The data were also submitted as part of a second study, on human thymus T cells. From that paper: Donor material was obtained from healthy Finnish infants undergoing corrective surgery for congenital heart defects.

This receptor was identified in a boy younger than two with a congenital heart defect. Input material: thymocytes. The rearrangement joins TRBV7-9 to TRBJ1-5; 7 bases align to TRBD1. The CDR3 DNA reads as TGTGCCAGCAGCTTAGACAGGGGCCCAGCGCAGGGCAATCAGCCCCAGCATTTT. Its translation is CASSLDRGPAQGNQPQHF.